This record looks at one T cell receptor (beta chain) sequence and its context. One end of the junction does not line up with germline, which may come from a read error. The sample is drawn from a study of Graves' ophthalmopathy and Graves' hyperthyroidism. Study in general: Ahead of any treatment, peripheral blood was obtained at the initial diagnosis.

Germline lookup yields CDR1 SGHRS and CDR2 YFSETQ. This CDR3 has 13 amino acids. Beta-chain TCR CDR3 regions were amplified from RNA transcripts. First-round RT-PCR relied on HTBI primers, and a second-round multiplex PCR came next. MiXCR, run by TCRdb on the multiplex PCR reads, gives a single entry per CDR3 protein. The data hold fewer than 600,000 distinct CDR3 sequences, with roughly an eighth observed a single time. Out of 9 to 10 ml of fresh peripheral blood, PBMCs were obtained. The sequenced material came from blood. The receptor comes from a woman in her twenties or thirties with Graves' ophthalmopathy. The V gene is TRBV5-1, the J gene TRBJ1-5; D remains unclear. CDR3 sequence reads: CARSFGSNQPQHF. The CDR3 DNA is TGCGCCCGCAGCTTCGGGAGCAATCAGCCCCAGCATTTT.